A single sample is the source of the 25 T cell receptor beta chains below, sequenced in a study of blood T cells in healthy people across ages (dated by TCRdb to between 2014 and 2017). The library relied on 5' RACE. The data were produced on an Illumina HiSeq 2500. A second 7 to 11 cycle PCR used a sample-barcoded 5' primer and a J-beta primer mix. TCRdb redid the processing of the public reads, applying fastp at Q25 and MiXCR, and retained in-frame beta chains. Here each entry gathers all rows of one CDR3 protein and keeps the most common genes and DNA. The sample records some 700,000 distinct CDR3 sequences, about 42% of which are singletons. Together, the top ten hold approximately 22% of the sample. The sequenced material came from blood. These receptors were obtained from an older woman in good health.

This clonotype was found a few times. The V gene is TRBV18, the J gene TRBJ2-7; 9 nucleotides match TRBD2. CDR1 and CDR2 from the germline V gene are KGHSH and LQKENI. The CDR3 consists of 15 residues. The trim removed 4 bases at V and 0 bases at J, leaving 4 bases unmatched. As DNA, the CDR3 is TGTGCCAGCTCACAGCTAGCGGGAATCTCCTACGAGCAGTACTTC. It translates to CASSQLAGISYEQYF. The whole variable domain, remainder taken from reference TRBV18 and TRBJ2-7, is NAGVMQNPRHLVRRRGQEARLRCSPMKGHSHVYWYRQLPEEGLKFMVYLQKENIIDESGMPKERFSAEFPKEGPSILRIQQVVRGDSAAYFCASSQLAGISYEQYFGPGTRLTVT.

V is TRBV10-3 and J is TRBJ2-3; 7 bases align to TRBD2. The V segment lost 11 bases and the J segment 4 bases; nucleotides outside the gene matches: 15. CDR1 ENHRY and CDR2 SYGVKD come from the germline V gene. This CDR3 is built from 15 residues. This CDR3 reads CALSSGLSVADTQYF. As DNA, the CDR3 is TGTGCCCTCTCCTCGGGACTATCGGTAGCAGATACGCAGTATTTT.

This clonotype was counted ten times or more. The DNA of the CDR3 is TGTGCCAGCAGTTTGACAGGGGGCGCCGATAATTCACCCCTCCACTTT. Protein product: CASSLTGGADNSPLHF. The chain recombines TRBV12-3 or TRBV12-4 with TRBJ1-6, with TRBD1 matching 10 bases. This CDR3 has 16 amino acids. After removal of 3 bases from V and 5 bases from J, the junction contained 4 bases not matched to a gene.

The chain links TRBV20-1 to TRBJ2-1; possibly TRBD1 or TRBD2 for D (5 bases each). There are 14 residues in the CDR3. V lost 0 bases and J 12 bases, leaving 18 bases between the germline ends. Germline CDR1 DFQATT, CDR2 SNEGSKA (reference sequence). CDR3 nucleotide sequence: TGCAGTGCTAGAGATGGGGGTGCTGGGAGTGGGCAGTTCTTC. It is translated as CSARDGGAGSGQFF.

The rearrangement uses TRBV12-5 and TRBJ2-7; 11 nucleotides align to TRBD2. The V segment lost 5 bases and the J segment 4 bases; nucleotides outside the gene matches: 7. This CDR3 contains 15 residues. The germline CDR1 and CDR2 sequences are LGHNT and FRNRAP. For the CDR3, the DNA is TGTGCTAGTGGTACCGGACTAGCGGGTGGTTACGAGCAGTACTTC. It is translated as CASGTGLAGGYEQYF. Complete variable domain (other parts from reference TRBV12-5 and TRBJ2-7): DARVTQTPRHKVTEMGQEVTMRCQPILGHNTVFWYRQTMMQGLELLAYFRNRAPLDDSGMPKDRFSAEMPDATLATLKIQPSEPRDSAVYFCASGTGLAGGYEQYFGPGTRLTVT.

This clonotype was counted once. The junction and the germline gene differ at one end; a read error may be behind it. The chain employs TRBV6-1 and TRBJ1-2; possible D gene TRBD1, 5 bases. Germline values: CDR1 MNHNS, CDR2 SASEGT. CDR3 length equals 11 residues. The CDR3 DNA reads as TGTGCCGGCAGTGAGGGGACCTACTACACCTTC. Translated: CAGSEGTYYTF.

In this sample, this clonotype turned up a few times. The rearrangement uses TRBV20-1 and TRBJ2-3; 9 bases map to TRBD2. The CDR3 covers 14 residues. CDR1 and CDR2 (germline): DFQATT, SNEGSKA (reference sequence). Germline trimming cut 3 bases from V and 5 bases from J; bases unmatched to any gene: 6. CDR3 coding DNA: TGCAGTGCTAGCCGGGGACTAGCAAGAGATACGCAGTATTTT. Encoded protein: CSASRGLARDTQYF.

The chain joins TRBV15 to TRBJ2-5; 12 nucleotides agree with TRBD2. The CDR3 has 19 amino acids. The ends lost 1 base at V and 5 bases at J; junction bases unmatched: 14. Germline CDR1 reads LNHNV; CDR2 reads YYDKDF (reference sequence). CDR3 amino acids: CATSRGGGASGGAVETQYF. As DNA, the CDR3 is TGTGCCACCAGCAGAGGAGGAGGGGCTAGCGGGGGGGCCGTCGAGACCCAGTACTTC.

This chain uses TRBV29-1 with TRBJ1-1; D unclear. V was trimmed by 6 bases and J by 4 bases, leaving 12 bases between them. The CDR3 has 12 amino acids. The V gene's germline CDR1 is SQVTM and CDR2 ANQGSEA. The CDR3 sequence: CSVLPQSTEAFF. The CDR3 coding sequence is TGCAGCGTACTGCCGCAGAGCACTGAAGCTTTCTTT. Full variable domain (outside the CDR3, taken from reference TRBV29-1 and TRBJ1-1): SAVISQKPSRDICQRGTSLTIQCQVDSQVTMMFWYRQQPGQSLTLIATANQGSEATYESGFVIDKFPISRPNLTFSTLTVSNMSPEDSSIYLCSVLPQSTEAFFGQGTRLTVV.

The chain uses TRBV10-3 and TRBJ2-7; 8 nucleotides match TRBD2. This CDR3 has 15 amino acids. V lost 2 bases, J lost 3 bases, and 6 bases stayed unmatched. CDR1 and CDR2 from the germline V gene are ENHRY and SYGVKD. The CDR3 protein is CAISEREGGVYEQYF. The CDR3 DNA reads as TGTGCCATCAGTGAGCGGGAGGGGGGAGTCTACGAGCAGTACTTC.

The chain recombines TRBV9 with TRBJ2-5, with TRBD1 matching 9 bases. The V segment lost 4 bases and the J segment 11 bases; nucleotides outside the gene matches: 15. Germline V gene sequence: CDR1 SGDLS, CDR2 YYNGEE. The CDR3 is 15 amino acids. DNA of the CDR3: TGTGCCAGCAGCACGAGACAGGGGGGATACAATGAGCAGTACTTC. Encoded protein: CASSTRQGGYNEQYF.

V usage is TRBV12-5 and J usage is TRBJ2-5, with 7 bases matching TRBD1. Per the germline V gene, CDR1 is LGHNT and CDR2 is FRNRAP. The CDR3 is 13 residues long. V lost 3 bases to trimming and J lost 5 bases; unmatched junction nucleotides: 3. The CDR3 loop reads CASGLTGAETQYF. CDR3 bases: TGTGCTAGTGGTTTAACAGGGGCCGAGACCCAGTACTTC.

This clonotype was detected only a few times. The V and J genes are TRBV4-2 and TRBJ2-5; D gene unclear. Deletions cut 1 base from V and 4 bases from J, with 10 bases between. The CDR3 extends over 14 amino acids. Germline-derived CDR1 and CDR2 are LGHNA and YNFKEQ. As DNA, the CDR3 is TGTGCCAGCAGCCAAGGGGAATTGGGAGAGACCCAGTACTTC. Its protein product is CASSQGELGETQYF.

This rearrangement joins TRBV9 to TRBJ2-5; perhaps TRBD2 as D (7 bases). The DNA end is more similar to TRBJ2-7, so the J call may be wrong. This CDR3 has 16 residues. In germline, CDR1 is SGDLS, CDR2 YYNGEE. The CDR3 DNA is TGTGCCAGCAGCGGACTGGCGGGGGCCCCCCAAGGCGAGCAGTACTTC. It is translated as CASSGLAGAPQGEQYF.

This clonotype has only a few counts. The chain couples TRBV3-1 to TRBJ2-1, with 9 bases fitting TRBD1. Germline trimming cut 1 base from V and 1 base from J; bases unmatched to any gene: 2. CDR1 is LGHDT and CDR2 is YNNKEL in the germline V gene (reference sequence). This CDR3 is 16 amino acids long. The CDR3 reads CASSQGGQGSYNEQFF. The DNA for the CDR3 is TGTGCCAGCAGCCAAGGGGGACAGGGTTCCTACAATGAGCAGTTCTTC.

The chain is built from TRBV11-2 and TRBJ2-7, with 9 bases lining up with TRBD1. Trimming at V came to 1 base and at J to 4 bases, leaving 5 bases not matched to a gene. This CDR3 comprises 15 residues. Germline CDR1 reads SGHAT; CDR2 reads FQNNGV. The CDR3 here is CASSLVLTGGYEQYF. CDR3 nucleotides: TGTGCCAGCAGCTTAGTTCTGACAGGGGGATACGAGCAGTACTTC.

This clonotype turned up a few times. The rearrangement uses TRBV20-1 and TRBJ2-4; D is unclear. CDR3 size: 12 residues. Between the trimmed V and J ends, which lost 3 bases and 11 bases, there was a span of 14 bases. CDR1 DFQATT and CDR2 SNEGSKA come from the germline V gene (reference sequence). CDR3 sequence: CSASDVGSLQYF. The DNA of the CDR3 is TGCAGTGCTAGTGATGTGGGATCGCTTCAGTACTTC.

The chain joins TRBV18 to TRBJ1-2; TRBD1 matches 7 bases. This CDR3 spans 15 amino acids. Losses at the gene ends were 0 bases for V and 2 bases for J; bases not matched to a gene: 3. CDR1 is KGHSH and CDR2 is LQKENI in the germline V gene. In nucleotides, the CDR3 is TGTGCCAGCTCACCACCGTCAGGGGGGAACTATGGCTACACCTTC. This encodes CASSPPSGGNYGYTF.

This clonotype was observed many times. The CDR3 DNA reads as TGCAGCGTTGAAACAGGGGGGGATGAGCAGTTCTTC. This gives the protein CSVETGGDEQFF. This sequence joins TRBV29-1 and TRBJ2-1, with D possibly TRBD1 on 8 matching bases. The V gene lost 2 bases and the J gene lost 8 bases, with 10 bases spanning the gap. The CDR3 is 12 residues long. The germline CDR1 and CDR2 sequences are SQVTM and ANQGSEA.

V and J are TRBV30 and TRBJ1-2, with TRBD1 matching over 8 bases. The CDR3 sequence is 15 residues long. The trim removed 2 bases at V and 2 bases at J, leaving 7 bases unmatched. Germline-derived CDR1 and CDR2 are GTSNPN and SVGIG (reference sequence). CDR3 residues: CAWSFRTGSNYGYTF. Here the CDR3 DNA reads TGTGCCTGGAGTTTTAGGACAGGGTCCAACTATGGCTACACCTTC.

The chain is built from TRBV7-2 and TRBJ2-7; D not resolved. V was clipped by 0 bases and J by 2 bases, with 11 bases between them. The germline V gene has CDR1 SGHTA and CDR2 FQGNSA. The CDR3 loop spans 15 amino acids. CDR3 sequence: CASSLAYERTYEQYF. DNA for the CDR3: TGTGCCAGCAGCTTAGCGTACGAGAGGACCTACGAGCAGTACTTC.

The table lists this clonotype with a count of one. The chain has TRBV14 and TRBJ2-1; D is unclear. V was cut by 0 bases and J by 10 bases, with 16 bases left in between. This CDR3 is built from 15 residues. CDR1 is SGHDN and CDR2 is FVKESK in the germline V gene. The CDR3 sequence: CASSQDRPRAYEQFF. DNA for the CDR3: TGTGCCAGCAGCCAAGACAGGCCAAGAGCCTACGAGCAGTTCTTC.

The rearrangement uses TRBV7-9 and TRBJ1-2, with 7 bases aligning to TRBD1. CDR1 is SEHNR and CDR2 is FQNEAQ in the germline V gene (reference sequence). The CDR3 is made up of 15 amino acids. V dropped 1 base and J dropped 4; count of bases not matched to a gene: 6. The CDR3 nucleotides read TGTGCCAGCAGCTTAGGCGCCGGGACAGTCTATGGCTACACCTTC. Translation: CASSLGAGTVYGYTF.

This chain links TRBV12-3 or TRBV12-4 with TRBJ2-1; the match to TRBD2 covers 11 bases. The CDR3 consists of 16 residues. After removal of 8 bases from V and 4 bases from J, the junction contained 10 bases not matched to a gene. The CDR3 DNA reads as TGTGCCAGCCGTTCTAGCGGGGGGTACGGGTACAATGAGCAGTTCTTC. Protein product: CASRSSGGYGYNEQFF.

The CDR3 loop is CSASHGTSGGKETQYF. In nucleotides, the CDR3 is TGCAGTGCTAGCCACGGGACTAGCGGGGGGAAAGAGACCCAGTACTTC. This chain joins TRBV20-1 and TRBJ2-5, with TRBD2 identical over 15 bases. Germline CDR1 DFQATT, CDR2 SNEGSKA (reference sequence). The CDR3 is 16 amino acids. The trim removed 3 bases at V and 3 bases at J, leaving 5 bases unmatched.